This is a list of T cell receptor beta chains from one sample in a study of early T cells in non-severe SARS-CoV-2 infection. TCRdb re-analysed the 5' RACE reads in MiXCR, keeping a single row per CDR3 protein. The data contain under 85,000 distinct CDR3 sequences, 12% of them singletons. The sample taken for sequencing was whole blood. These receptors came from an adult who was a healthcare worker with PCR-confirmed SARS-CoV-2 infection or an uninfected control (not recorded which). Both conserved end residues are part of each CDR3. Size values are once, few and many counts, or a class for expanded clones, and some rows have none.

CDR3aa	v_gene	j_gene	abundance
CASNDRQANTEAFF	TRBV12-3/TRBV12-4	TRBJ1-1	many
CASSHWTGTGELFF	TRBV3-1	TRBJ2-2	many
CASSGRGEQYF	TRBV27	TRBJ2-7	many
CASWEAETGELFF	TRBV7-6	TRBJ2-2	-
CASSQGGRNNEQFF	TRBV3-1	TRBJ2-1	few
CASVWVGYTF	TRBV6-5	TRBJ1-2	-
CASNSGTPNYGYTF	TRBV5-4	TRBJ1-2	-
CASSSPPTGIPEQFF	TRBV21-1	TRBJ2-1	many
CASSILAGGLQETQYF	TRBV9	TRBJ2-5	-
CSAHGTGGLKAFF	TRBV20-1	TRBJ1-1	few
CASTWGSGSYEQYF	TRBV30	TRBJ2-7	few
CASSSLPPPNTGELFF	TRBV7-8	TRBJ2-2	many
CASSGPRGEQYF	TRBV18	TRBJ2-7	-
CASSTTTGENTEAFF	TRBV5-1	TRBJ1-1	-
CASSQEEVYNEQFF	TRBV14	TRBJ2-1	few
CASSHGTQWGYTF	TRBV4-1	TRBJ1-2	-
CASSQPTVTSDTGELFF	TRBV3-1	TRBJ2-2	many
CASSPRQDSNQPQHF	TRBV5-8	TRBJ1-5	few
CASSSSGGLYEQYF	TRBV28	TRBJ2-7	few
CASSSLSGLAAFNEQFF	TRBV5-1	TRBJ2-1	few
CASRGNSYEQYF	TRBV6-5	TRBJ2-7	many
CSATPKRGGNTIYF	TRBV20-1	TRBJ1-3	-
CASSHALGAYNEQFF	TRBV4-1	TRBJ2-1	many
CASSPGQGYSPLHF	TRBV28	TRBJ1-6	many
CSARRGGTEAFF	TRBV20-1	TRBJ1-1	few
CSASNRFSYNEQFF	TRBV20-1	TRBJ2-1	-
CASSLSGSGYEQYF	TRBV7-9	TRBJ2-7	many
CASSTGLGLYYNEQFF	TRBV16	TRBJ2-1	many
CASSRQEGSGYTF	TRBV3-1	TRBJ1-2	many
CASSEPRGGNEQFF	TRBV25-1	TRBJ2-1	few
CASRGTSTPSYEQYF	TRBV19	TRBJ2-7	many
CAWRRLAGGPDTQYF	TRBV30	TRBJ2-3	few
CASSLVGGTYGPGGQYF	TRBV11-2	TRBJ2-7	few
CAIATDSPKWVNTEAFF	TRBV23-1	TRBJ1-1	many
CASSLVVAGSYNEQFF	TRBV5-1	TRBJ2-1	many
CSLDSATDTQYF	TRBV20-1	TRBJ2-3	-
CASSDWSTGANVLTF	TRBV6-1	TRBJ2-6	-
CASSEWGRLSYNEQFF	TRBV6-1	TRBJ2-1	few
CASNRQGLDYGYTF	TRBV7-2	TRBJ1-2	many
CASRPPVGTSYEQYF	TRBV11-2	TRBJ2-7	many
CASSSLGFGGQETQYF	TRBV11-2	TRBJ2-5	-
CASSFRQGTTYEQYF	TRBV7-9	TRBJ2-7	-
CASSSQGVPYEQYF	TRBV12-3/TRBV12-4	TRBJ2-7	many
CASSYRTPYNEQFF	TRBV12-3/TRBV12-4	TRBJ2-1	many
CASKLRPSSYNEQFF	TRBV12-3/TRBV12-4	TRBJ2-1	once
CSVQNLYEQYF	TRBV29-1	TRBJ2-7	-
CATADIARGTQYF	TRBV5-1	TRBJ2-5	-
CSVEGGRGSTEAFF	TRBV29-1	TRBJ1-1	few
CASSLSLAGAHEQFF	TRBV7-6	TRBJ2-1	-
CASSYLGNTEAFF	TRBV27	TRBJ1-1	-
CSGGLLDTQYF	TRBV29-1	TRBJ2-3	-
CASSKLVEDEQFF	TRBV4-2	TRBJ2-1	-
CAIRDLGDTQYF	TRBV10-3	TRBJ2-3	many
CASSLLQGGEAFF	TRBV13	TRBJ1-1	few
CSASPSGGFSVEQFF	TRBV20-1	TRBJ2-1	-
CASSRSGESPLHF	TRBV7-9	TRBJ1-6	-
CASSAGPYNEQFF	TRBV6-4	TRBJ2-1	many